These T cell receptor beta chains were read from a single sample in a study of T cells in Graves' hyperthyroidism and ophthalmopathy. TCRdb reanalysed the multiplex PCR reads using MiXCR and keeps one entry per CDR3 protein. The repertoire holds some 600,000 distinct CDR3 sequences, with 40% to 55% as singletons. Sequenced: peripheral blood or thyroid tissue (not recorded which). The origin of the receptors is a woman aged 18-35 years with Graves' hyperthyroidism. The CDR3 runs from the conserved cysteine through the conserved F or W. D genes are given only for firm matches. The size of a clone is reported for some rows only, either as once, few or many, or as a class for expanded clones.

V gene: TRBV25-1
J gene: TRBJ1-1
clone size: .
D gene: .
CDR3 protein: CASQPRHTEAFF
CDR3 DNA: TGTGCCAGCCAACCGAGGCACACTGAAGCTTTCTTT

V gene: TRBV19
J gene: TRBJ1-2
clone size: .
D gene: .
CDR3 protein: CAKSTGFGGYTF
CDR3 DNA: TGTGCTAAATCGACAGGTTTCGGTGGCTACACCTTC

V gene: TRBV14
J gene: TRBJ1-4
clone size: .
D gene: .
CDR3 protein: CASSQHGDGTNEKLFF
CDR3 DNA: TGTGCCAGCAGCCAACACGGCGATGGAACTAATGAAAAACTGTTTTTT

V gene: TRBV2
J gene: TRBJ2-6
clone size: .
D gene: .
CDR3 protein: CASSAYEGANVLTF
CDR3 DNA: TGTGCCAGCAGTGCCTATGAGGGGGCCAACGTCCTGACTTTC

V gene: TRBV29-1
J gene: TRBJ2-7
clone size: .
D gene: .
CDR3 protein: CSYRGPDEQYF
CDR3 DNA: TGCAGTTACCGGGGACCGGACGAGCAGTACTTC

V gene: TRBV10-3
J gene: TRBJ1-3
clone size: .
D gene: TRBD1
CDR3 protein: CAISDTGASEVTGNTIYF
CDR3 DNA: TGTGCCATCAGTGATACAGGGGCGTCAGAAGTAACTGGAAACACCATATATTTT

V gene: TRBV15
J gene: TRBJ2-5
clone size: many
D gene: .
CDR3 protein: CATSRAGIETQYF
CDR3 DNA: TGTGCCACCAGCAGAGCGGGGATCGAGACCCAGTACTTC

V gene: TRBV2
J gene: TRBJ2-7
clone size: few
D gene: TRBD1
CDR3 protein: CASSSGTGASEQYF
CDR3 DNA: TGCGCCAGCAGCTCGGGGACAGGGGCTTCCGAGCAGTACTTC

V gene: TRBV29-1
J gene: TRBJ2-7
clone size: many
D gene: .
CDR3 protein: CSASEGLRYEQYF
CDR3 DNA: TGCAGCGCTAGCGAGGGCCTTAGATACGAGCAGTACTTC

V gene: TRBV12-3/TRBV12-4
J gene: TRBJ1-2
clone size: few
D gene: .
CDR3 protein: CASIKDGFYGYTF
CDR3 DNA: TGTGCCAGCATTAAGGACGGCTTCTATGGCTACACCTTC

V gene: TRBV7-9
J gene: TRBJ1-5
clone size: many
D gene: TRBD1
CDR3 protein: CASSEGTGHQPQHF
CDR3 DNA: TGTGCCAGCAGCGAAGGGACAGGGCATCAGCCCCAGCATTTT

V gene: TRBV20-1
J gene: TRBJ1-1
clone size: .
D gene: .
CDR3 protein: CSARLGGRNTEAFF
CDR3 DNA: TGCAGTGCTAGGTTGGGGGGGCGGAACACTGAAGCTTTCTTT

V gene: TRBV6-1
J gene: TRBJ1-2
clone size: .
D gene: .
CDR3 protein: CASSPPGVGGYGYTF
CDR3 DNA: TGTGCCAGCAGCCCCCCAGGAGTAGGCGGCTATGGCTACACCTTC

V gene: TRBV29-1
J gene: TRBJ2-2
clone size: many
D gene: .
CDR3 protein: CSVEMGGLNTGELFF
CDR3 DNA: TGCAGCGTTGAGATGGGCGGGCTGAACACCGGGGAGCTGTTTTTT

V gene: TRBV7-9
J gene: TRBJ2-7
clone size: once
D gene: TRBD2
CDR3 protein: CASSSSGRAGEQYF
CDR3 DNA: TGTGCCAGCAGCAGTAGCGGGAGGGCGGGAGAGCAGTACTTC

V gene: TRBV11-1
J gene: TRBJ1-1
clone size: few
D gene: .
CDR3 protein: CASSSPSTEAFF
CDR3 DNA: TGTGCCAGCAGCTCCCCGAGCACTGAAGCTTTCTTT

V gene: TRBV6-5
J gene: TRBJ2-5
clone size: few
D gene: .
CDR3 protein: CASSLGRKETQYF
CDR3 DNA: TGTGCCAGCAGTTTAGGACGTAAGGAGACCCAGTACTTC

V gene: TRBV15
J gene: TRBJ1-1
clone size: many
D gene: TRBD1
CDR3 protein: CATSRDRTGTNTEAFF
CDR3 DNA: TGTGCCACCAGCAGAGATAGGACAGGGACGAACACTGAAGCTTTCTTT

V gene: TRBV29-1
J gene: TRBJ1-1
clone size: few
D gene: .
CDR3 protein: CSVEGGQYNTEAFF
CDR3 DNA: TGCAGCGTTGAAGGGGGTCAATACAACACTGAAGCTTTCTTT

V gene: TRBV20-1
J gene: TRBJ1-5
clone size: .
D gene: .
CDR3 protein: CSARDGVQPQHF
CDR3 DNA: TGCAGTGCTAGGGATGGGGTACAGCCCCAGCATTTT

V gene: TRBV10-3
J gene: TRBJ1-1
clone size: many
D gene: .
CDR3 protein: CAIARAMNTEAFF
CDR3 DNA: TGTGCCATCGCCAGGGCCATGAACACTGAAGCTTTCTTT

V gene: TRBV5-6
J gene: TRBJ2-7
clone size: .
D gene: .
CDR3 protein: CASSLARRGSYEQYF
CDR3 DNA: TGTGCCAGCAGCTTGGCAAGGCGGGGCTCCTACGAGCAGTACTTC